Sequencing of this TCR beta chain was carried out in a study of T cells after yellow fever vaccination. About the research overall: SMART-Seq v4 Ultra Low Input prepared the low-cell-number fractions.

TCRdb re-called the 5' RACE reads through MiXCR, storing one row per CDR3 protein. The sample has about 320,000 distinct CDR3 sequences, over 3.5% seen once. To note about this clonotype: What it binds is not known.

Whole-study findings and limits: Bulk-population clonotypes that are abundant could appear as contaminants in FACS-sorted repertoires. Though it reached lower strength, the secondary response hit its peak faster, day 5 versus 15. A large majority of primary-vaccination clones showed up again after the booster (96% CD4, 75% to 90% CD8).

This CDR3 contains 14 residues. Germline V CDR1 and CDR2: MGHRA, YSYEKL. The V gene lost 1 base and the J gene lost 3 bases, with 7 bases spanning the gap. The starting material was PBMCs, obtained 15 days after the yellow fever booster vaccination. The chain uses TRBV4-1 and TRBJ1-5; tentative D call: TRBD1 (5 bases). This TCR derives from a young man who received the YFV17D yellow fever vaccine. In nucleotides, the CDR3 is TGCGCCAGCAGCCAAGCGACAGTCAATCAGCCCCAGCATTTT. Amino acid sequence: CASSQATVNQPQHF.